A selection of T cell receptor beta chains follows, all from one sample in a study of cytomegalovirus exposure and HLA in healthy donors. Using immunoSEQ multiplex PCR, the repertoire was profiled, and TCRdb retains in-frame clones only, with some absent. The profile covers some 160,000 clones, with around 77% appearing a single time and roughly 2.3% taken by the ten largest. The source material was PBMCs. These receptors came from a man aged 55 to 70 in good health and CMV-seronegative. Each CDR3 is given with its conserved first and last residue. D genes are given only for firm matches. The listing skips clone size in some rows; elsewhere it reads once, few, many or a size class.

V,size,D,J,CDR3,DNA
TRBV7-2,.,.,TRBJ1-1,CASSLAPGQFTEAFF,TGTGCCAGCAGCTTGGCCCCGGGACAATTCACTGAAGCTTTCTTT
TRBV30,.,.,TRBJ2-3,CAWSVRGTDTQYF,TGTGCCTGGAGTGTACGGGGGACTGATACGCAGTATTTT
TRBV25-1,.,TRBD1,TRBJ2-7,CASSDRQGHYEQYF,TGTGCCAGCAGTGATCGACAGGGGCATTACGAGCAGTACTTC
TRBV6-6,medium-sized,.,TRBJ1-4,CASRILRDEKLFF,TGTGCCAGCAGGATCCTGCGGGATGAAAAACTGTTTTTT
TRBV10-3,.,TRBD2,TRBJ2-5,CAISIAGGSETQYF,TGTGCCATCAGTATAGCGGGGGGGTCGGAGACCCAGTACTTC
TRBV6-1,.,TRBD2,TRBJ2-5,CASSRGSGSQETQYF,TGTGCCAGCAGTAGGGGTAGCGGGAGCCAAGAGACCCAGTACTTC
TRBV9,.,TRBD1,TRBJ1-1,CASSVGGQAGTEAFF,TGTGCCAGCAGCGTAGGGGGACAGGCGGGCACTGAAGCTTTCTTT
TRBV5-4,.,TRBD1,TRBJ1-1,CASSLAGTGGETFGAFF,TGTGCCAGCAGCTTGGCGGGGACAGGGGGCGAGACCTTTGGAGCTTTCTTT
TRBV28,.,.,TRBJ2-3,CASSWREDTQYF,TGTGCCAGCAGTTGGAGAGAAGATACGCAGTATTTT
TRBV13,.,.,TRBJ1-1,CASSTDRNTEAFF,TGTGCCAGCAGCACGGACAGGAACACTGAAGCTTTCTTT
TRBV29-1,.,.,TRBJ2-7,CSVKAGGAGTYF,TGCAGTGTCAAGGCTGGCGGGGCAGGCACGTACTTC
TRBV15,.,.,TRBJ1-1,CATSREFGQGSTEAFF,TGTGCCACCAGCAGAGAGTTCGGGCAGGGGAGCACTGAAGCTTTCTTT
TRBV15,.,TRBD1,TRBJ1-4,CATSTLIDRASNEKLFF,TGTGCCACCAGCACACTCATCGACAGGGCCTCAAATGAAAAACTGTTTTTT
TRBV5-1,.,TRBD1,TRBJ1-1,CASSLVGQGIEAFF,TGCGCCAGCAGCTTGGTGGGACAGGGGATTGAAGCTTTCTTT
TRBV5-4,.,.,TRBJ2-5,CASSLSGGPEETQYF,TGTGCCAGCAGCTTGAGTGGGGGCCCTGAAGAGACCCAGTACTTC
TRBV6-1,.,TRBD1,TRBJ2-5,CASSADRDPYF,TGTGCCAGCAGTGCCGACAGGGACCCGTACTTC
TRBV9,.,TRBD1,TRBJ2-3,CASSVEGDRDDLHTQYF,TGTGCCAGCAGCGTAGAGGGTGACAGGGACGATTTACATACGCAGTATTTT
TRBV30,.,TRBD1,TRBJ2-7,CAWSGQGSSYEQYF,TGTGCCTGGAGCGGACAGGGTTCCTCCTACGAGCAGTACTTC
TRBV27,once,.,TRBJ2-2,CASRTPRNTGELFF,TGTGCCAGCAGGACACCGAGAAACACCGGGGAGCTGTTTTTT
TRBV5-1,.,TRBD1,TRBJ2-2,CASSPQGEISGELFF,TGCGCCAGCAGCCCGCAGGGGGAAATTTCCGGGGAGCTGTTTTTT
TRBV4-2,once,TRBD1,TRBJ2-7,CASSQQAVGTALSEQYF,TGTGCCAGCAGCCAGCAGGCCGTAGGGACAGCTTTGTCCGAGCAGTACTTC
TRBV18,.,.,TRBJ1-1,CASSPVGINTEAFF,TGTGCCAGCTCACCAGTCGGGATCAACACTGAAGCTTTCTTT
TRBV2,.,TRBD1,TRBJ2-6,CASRKRYRDRPSGANVLTF,TGTGCCAGCAGGAAGAGATACCGGGACAGGCCCTCTGGGGCCAACGTCCTGACTTTC
TRBV11-1,few,.,TRBJ1-1,CASTRRDRRMNTEAFF,TGTGCCAGCACCCGGAGAGACAGACGAATGAACACTGAAGCTTTCTTT
TRBV4-1,.,TRBD2,TRBJ2-4,CASTSGTSGGGQNIQYF,TGCGCCAGCACCTCCGGGACTAGCGGGGGGGGGCAAAACATTCAGTACTTC
TRBV2,few,.,TRBJ2-7,CASRADQYEQYF,TGTGCCAGCAGGGCGGATCAATACGAGCAGTACTTC
TRBV6-1,.,.,TRBJ1-1,CASSEARGTEAFF,TGTGCCAGCAGTGAAGCCAGGGGCACTGAAGCTTTCTTT
TRBV5-6,.,TRBD2,TRBJ2-5,CASSLVLAGGPDQETQYF,TGTGCCAGCAGCTTGGTGCTAGCGGGGGGACCCGACCAAGAGACCCAGTACTTC
TRBV27,.,TRBD2,TRBJ2-7,CASSLYPSGYEQYF,TGTGCCAGCAGTTTATACCCTAGCGGCTACGAGCAGTACTTC
TRBV27,.,TRBD2,TRBJ2-7,CASSFGGGLGYEQYF,TGTGCCAGCAGTTTTGGGGGGGGTCTCGGGTACGAGCAGTACTTC
TRBV5-1,.,TRBD2,TRBJ2-3,CASSPGLAGGSSTDTQYF,TGCGCCAGCAGCCCGGGACTAGCGGGGGGATCTAGCACAGATACGCAGTATTTT
TRBV5-6,.,.,TRBJ1-5,CASSLVGPGGPSSNQPQHF,TGTGCCAGCAGCTTGGTCGGTCCCGGGGGTCCGAGTAGCAATCAGCCCCAGCATTTT
TRBV7-2,.,TRBD1,TRBJ1-5,CASSSITGGQPQHF,TGTGCCAGCAGCTCCATAACAGGGGGCCAGCCCCAGCATTTT
TRBV10-3,.,.,TRBJ2-7,CAISNDRISYEQYF,TGTGCCATCAGTAACGACAGGATCTCCTACGAGCAGTACTTC
TRBV5-1,few,.,TRBJ2-7,CASSHEQGVEQYF,TGCGCCAGCAGCCATGAACAAGGGGTCGAGCAGTACTTC
TRBV10-3,.,TRBD2,TRBJ2-7,CAISLGTSGAYEQYF,TGTGCCATCAGCCTCGGGACTAGCGGGGCCTACGAGCAGTACTTC
TRBV27,.,.,TRBJ2-3,CASSLRGGDSTDTQYF,TGTGCCAGCAGTTTAAGGGGGGGGGATAGCACAGATACGCAGTATTTT
TRBV28,.,.,TRBJ1-1,CASSLLGGLNTEAFF,TGTGCCAGCAGCCTCTTGGGGGGGCTGAACACTGAAGCTTTCTTT
TRBV5-4,.,TRBD1,TRBJ1-5,CASSSGQGPHQPQHF,TGTGCCAGCAGCTCGGGACAGGGCCCCCATCAGCCCCAGCATTTT
TRBV11-2,.,.,TRBJ2-7,CASSLHGSMGYEQYF,TGTGCCAGCAGCTTACACGGGTCTATGGGTTACGAGCAGTACTTC
TRBV11-2,.,TRBD1,TRBJ2-3,CASSLVGTGEGADTQYF,TGTGCCAGCAGCTTAGTAGGGACAGGGGAAGGGGCAGATACGCAGTATTTT
TRBV30,.,TRBD2,TRBJ2-5,CAYAGTSGQETQYF,TGTGCTTACGCTGGGACTAGCGGCCAAGAGACCCAGTACTTC
TRBV5-1,.,.,TRBJ1-1,CASSTKQARGTEAFF,TGCGCCAGCAGCACAAAACAAGCTAGGGGCACTGAAGCTTTCTTT
TRBV30,.,TRBD1,TRBJ2-1,CAQGGGQGSFTSYNEQFF,TGTGCTCAGGGGGGGGGACAGGGCTCTTTTACCTCCTACAATGAGCAGTTCTTC